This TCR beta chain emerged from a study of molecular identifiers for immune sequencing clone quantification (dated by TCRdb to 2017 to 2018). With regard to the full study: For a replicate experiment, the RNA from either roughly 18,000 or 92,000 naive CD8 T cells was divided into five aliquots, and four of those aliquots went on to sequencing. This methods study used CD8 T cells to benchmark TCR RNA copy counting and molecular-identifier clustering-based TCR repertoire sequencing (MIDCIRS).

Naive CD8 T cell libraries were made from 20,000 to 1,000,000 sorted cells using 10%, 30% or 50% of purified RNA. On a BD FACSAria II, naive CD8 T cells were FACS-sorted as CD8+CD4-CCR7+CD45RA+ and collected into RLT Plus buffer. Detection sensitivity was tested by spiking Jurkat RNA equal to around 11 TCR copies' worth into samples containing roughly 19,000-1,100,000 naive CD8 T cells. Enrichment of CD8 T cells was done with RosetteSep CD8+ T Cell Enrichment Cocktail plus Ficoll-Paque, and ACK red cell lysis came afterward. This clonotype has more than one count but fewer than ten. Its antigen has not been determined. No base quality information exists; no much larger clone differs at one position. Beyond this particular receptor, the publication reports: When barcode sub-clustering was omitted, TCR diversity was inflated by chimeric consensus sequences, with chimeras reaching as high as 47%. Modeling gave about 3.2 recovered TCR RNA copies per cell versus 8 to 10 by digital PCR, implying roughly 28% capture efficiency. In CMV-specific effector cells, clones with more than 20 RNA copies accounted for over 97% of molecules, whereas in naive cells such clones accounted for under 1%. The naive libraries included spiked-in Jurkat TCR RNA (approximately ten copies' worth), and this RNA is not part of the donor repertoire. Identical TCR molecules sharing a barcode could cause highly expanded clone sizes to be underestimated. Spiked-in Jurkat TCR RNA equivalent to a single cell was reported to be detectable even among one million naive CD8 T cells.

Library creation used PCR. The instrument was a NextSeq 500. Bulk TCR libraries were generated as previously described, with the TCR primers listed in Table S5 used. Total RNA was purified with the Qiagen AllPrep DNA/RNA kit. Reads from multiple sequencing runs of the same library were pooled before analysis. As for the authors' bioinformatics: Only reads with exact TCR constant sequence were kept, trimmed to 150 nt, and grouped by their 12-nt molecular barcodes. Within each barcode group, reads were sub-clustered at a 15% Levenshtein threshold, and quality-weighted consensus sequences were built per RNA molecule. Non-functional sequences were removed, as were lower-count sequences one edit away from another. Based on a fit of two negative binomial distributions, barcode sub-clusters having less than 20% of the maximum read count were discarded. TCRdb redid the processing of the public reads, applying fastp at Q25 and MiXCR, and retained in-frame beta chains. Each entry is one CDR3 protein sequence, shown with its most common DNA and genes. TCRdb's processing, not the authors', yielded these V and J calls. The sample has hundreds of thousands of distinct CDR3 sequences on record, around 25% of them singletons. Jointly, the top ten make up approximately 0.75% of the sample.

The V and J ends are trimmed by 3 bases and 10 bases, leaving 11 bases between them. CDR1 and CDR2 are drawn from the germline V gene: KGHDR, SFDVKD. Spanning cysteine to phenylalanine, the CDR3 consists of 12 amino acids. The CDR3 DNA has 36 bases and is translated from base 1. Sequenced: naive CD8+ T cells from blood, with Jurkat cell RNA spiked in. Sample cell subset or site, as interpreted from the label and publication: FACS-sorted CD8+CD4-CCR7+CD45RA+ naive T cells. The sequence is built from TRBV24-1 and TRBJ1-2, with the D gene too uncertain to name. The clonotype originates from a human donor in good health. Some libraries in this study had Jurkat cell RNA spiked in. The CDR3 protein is CATSDAGTDYTF. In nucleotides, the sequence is TGTGCCACCAGTGATGCAGGCACTGACTACACCTTC.